This record covers a single T cell receptor beta chain. The antigen is undetermined. This record belongs to a study of cytomegalovirus exposure and HLA in healthy donors. There are 10 residues in the CDR3. Germline CDR1 reads SQVTM; CDR2 reads ANQGSEA. V lost 7 bases, J lost 5 bases, and 6 bases lay in between. Overall study findings and caveats: Associated with cytomegalovirus, according to the listing, were 150 to 200 TCR beta chains. A few CMV-associated chains were confirmed in vitro to be specific for CMV antigens.

Sequencing was performed with immunoSEQ multiplex PCR; in TCRdb, only in-frame clones are kept and a portion is missing. This table holds roughly 180,000 clones, 84% found once. The sequenced material came from PBMCs. The chain recombines TRBV29-1 with TRBJ2-1; D is uncertain. This receptor was obtained from a man between 18 and 35 years old in good health and CMV-seropositive. CDR3 bases: TGCAGCGGGGCTAACAATGAGCAGTTCTTC. Amino acid sequence: CSGANNEQFF.